Following are 13 T cell receptor beta chains from one sample sequenced in a study of PD-1 blockade in mismatch repair-deficient tumors. TCRdb's table, derived via immunoSEQ multiplex PCR, lists solely in-frame clones and lacks some. The profile shows 120,000 or so clones, about 88% of them singletons. This material consisted of peripheral blood, taken 44 weeks after starting pembrolizumab. The receptors here all came from an adult with mismatch repair-deficient cancer.

CDR3 in DNA: TGCGCCAGCAGCCAAGCATCCAGCAATCAGCCCCAGCATTTT. This sequence encodes CASSQASSNQPQHF. The V call is TRBV4-1, the J call TRBJ1-5; no clear D gene. The CDR3 spans 14 residues. The V gene lost 1 base and the J gene lost 1 base, with 5 bases spanning the gap. CDR1 and CDR2 (germline): MGHRA, YSYEKL.

The genes are TRBV30 and TRBJ2-7; 7 nucleotides line up with TRBD1. J gave up 3 bases and V 0 bases, and 8 bases lay outside the gene matches. CDR3 length: 15 residues. The germline CDR1 and CDR2 sequences are GTSNPN and SVGIG (reference sequence). The CDR3 DNA follows: TGTGCCTGGAGTGTTGGGACAGCTACACTCTACGAGCAGTACTTC. Protein sequence: CAWSVGTATLYEQYF.

The J gene is TRBJ1-4, the V gene TRBV5-1; D not resolved. Germline V gives CDR1 SGHRS, CDR2 YFSETQ. This CDR3 spans 14 amino acids. With 4 bases removed from V and 8 bases from J, the gap between germline ends came to 15 bases. CDR3 nucleotide sequence: TGCGCCAGCAGCGTCGACACGTTAGGGGAAAAACTGTTTTTT. This gives the protein CASSVDTLGEKLFF.

This rearrangement joins TRBV11-2 to TRBJ2-3; D not certain. In germline, CDR1 is SGHAT, CDR2 FQNNGV. V was pared by 0 bases and J by 5 bases, with 12 bases between. The CDR3 runs to 15 residues. The DNA for the CDR3 is TGTGCCAGCAGCTTAGAAATCCCGGTGGGAGATACGCAGTATTTT. Encoded protein: CASSLEIPVGDTQYF.

This rearrangement joins TRBV6-5 to TRBJ2-1; 8 positions agree with TRBD1. Germline trimming cut 6 bases from V and 15 bases from J; bases unmatched to any gene: 16. Per the germline V gene, CDR1 is MNHEY and CDR2 is SVGAGI. CDR3 length: 14 amino acids. The CDR3 DNA follows: TGTGCCAGCAGCTCGACAGGGGCTAATCGTGCTCCGTTCTTC. Translating gives CASSSTGANRAPFF.

The rearrangement uses TRBV5-4 and TRBJ2-6, with TRBD1 matching over 8 bases. CDR1 and CDR2 (germline): SGHNT, YYREEE (reference sequence). This CDR3 spans 15 amino acids. After removal of 4 bases from V and 6 bases from J, the junction contained 6 bases not matched to a gene. The CDR3: CASSIDRGLANVLTF. The CDR3 coding sequence is TGTGCCAGCAGCATTGACAGGGGTTTGGCCAACGTCCTGACTTTC. The complete variable domain, with remaining parts taken from reference TRBV5-4 and TRBJ2-6, reads ETGVTQSPTHLIKTRGQQVTLRCSSQSGHNTVSWYQQALGQGPQFIFQYYREEENGRGNFPPRFSGLQFPNYSSELNVNALELDDSALYLCASSIDRGLANVLTFGAGSRLTVL.

The CDR3 protein is CASSTGGTGYEQYF. The CDR3 DNA reads as TGTGCCAGCTCAACAGGGGGTACGGGCTACGAGCAGTACTTC. The chain combines TRBV18 with TRBJ2-7, with 8 bases matching TRBD1. V lost 5 bases, J lost 3 bases, and 6 bases stayed unmatched. The CDR3 is 14 amino acids. CDR1 and CDR2 from the germline V gene are KGHSH and LQKENI.

V and J are TRBV4-3 and TRBJ2-1; 8 bases match TRBD2. This CDR3 spans 15 amino acids. V was clipped by 4 bases and J by 6 bases; unmatched bases: 8. From germline, CDR1 is LGHNA and CDR2 YSLEER. CDR3 DNA: TGCGCCAGCAGCCGGGACGGGAGGGCCTTCAATGAGCAGTTCTTC. Protein: CASSRDGRAFNEQFF.

The rearrangement joins TRBV9 to TRBJ1-4; weak D call: TRBD1 (5 bases). The CDR3 totals 16 residues. CDR1 and CDR2 from the germline V gene are SGDLS and YYNGEE. Trimming cost V 4 bases and J 0 bases, with 13 bases left between them. The CDR3 region is CASSPHPGPTNEKLFF. As DNA, the CDR3 is TGTGCCAGCAGCCCTCACCCAGGGCCAACTAATGAAAAACTGTTTTTT.

The chain combines TRBV9 with TRBJ1-2; 11 nucleotides match TRBD1. The germline CDR1 and CDR2 sequences are SGDLS and YYNGEE. The CDR3 is made up of 15 amino acids. Unmatched junction bases numbered 8, after V lost 2 bases and J lost 8 bases. The CDR3 region is CASSVTSGTGGGYTF. CDR3 sequence (DNA): TGTGCCAGCAGCGTCACCAGTGGGACAGGGGGAGGCTACACCTTC.

This clone occurred once. The genes are TRBV7-6 and TRBJ2-2; the D gene is possibly TRBD1 (5 bases). Trimming shortened V by 1 base and J by 9 bases, and 6 bases separated the two germline ends. Germline V gene sequence: CDR1 SGHVS, CDR2 FNYEAQ. This CDR3 spans 12 amino acids. Here the CDR3 DNA reads TGTGCCAGCAGCTTAGGACAGCGGGAGCTGTTTTTT. Its translation is CASSLGQRELFF.

The chain uses TRBV9 and TRBJ2-7; D is uncertain. This CDR3 region has 13 residues. Germline V gene data show CDR1 as SGDLS and CDR2 as YYNGEE. The ends were cut back, 0 bases at V and 4 bases at J, with 8 bases in the middle. CDR3 loop: CASSVVEGYEQYF. The CDR3 nucleotides are TGTGCCAGCAGCGTAGTGGAAGGGTACGAGCAGTACTTC.

This chain links TRBV25-1 with TRBJ1-1; D not resolved. The V end lost 5 bases, the J end lost 1 base, and 11 bases lay between the germline ends. Per germline, CDR1 MGHDK and CDR2 SYGVNS. The CDR3 is 14 amino acids. The chain's CDR3 is CASSSGLSNTEAFF. CDR3 DNA sequence: TGTGCCAGCAGTTCGGGTCTTTCGAACACTGAAGCTTTCTTT.